This T cell receptor (beta chain) was identified during a study of T cells in Graves' hyperthyroidism and ophthalmopathy. Whole-study results and caveats: Expanded thyroid clonotypes (above 0.001) were mostly also found in blood.

Patients were excluded for uncontrolled infection, other autoimmune disease, pregnancy or lactation. The TCR beta CDR3 regions underwent amplification using RNA transcripts as the source. Carried out on the TCR CDR3, a first-round RT-PCR used the HTBI primer set. MiXCR, run by TCRdb on the multiplex PCR reads, gives a single entry per CDR3 protein. Of some 350,000 distinct CDR3 sequences in the sample, approximately 25% were seen once. This clonotype was recorded at least ten times. Its target is unknown. Germline V gene sequence: CDR1 LGHDT, CDR2 YNNKEL (reference sequence). V lost 3 bases, J lost 8 bases, and 12 bases stayed unmatched. The CDR3 loop spans 17 amino acids.

The V call is TRBV3-1, the J call TRBJ2-1, with TRBD2 matching 11 bases. This receptor was taken from a man in his fifties or sixties with Graves' hyperthyroidism. The sequencing input was blood. The CDR3 nucleotides are TGTGCCAGCAGCCATGGGACTAGCGGCTTCTCAGGGGATGAGCAGTTCTTC. This encodes CASSHGTSGFSGDEQFF.